This TCR beta chain was identified during a study of T cells after yellow fever vaccination. General study points: From the bulk population, abundant clonotypes could contaminate and appear within FACS-sorted repertoires.

Trimming cost V 6 bases and J 0 bases; bases outside gene matches: 12. This CDR3 has 17 amino acids. Germline CDR1 and CDR2: SGHAT and FQDESV (reference sequence). On this clonotype itself: Its specificity is not known.

MiXCR, applied by TCRdb to the 5' RACE reads, yields one record per CDR3 protein. The data hold 450,000 to 650,000 distinct CDR3 sequences, with 20% to 25% observed a single time. The V and J genes are TRBV11-1 and TRBJ2-3; 7 bases match TRBD2. The receptor was isolated from a man between 18 and 29 years old who received the YFV17D yellow fever vaccine. The sample in question was PBMCs, obtained roughly 23 days after the first yellow fever vaccination. CDR3 loop: CASSSSLTSQSTDTQYF. CDR3 DNA sequence: TGTGCCAGCAGTTCTTCCCTGACTAGCCAAAGCACAGATACGCAGTATTTT.